This T cell receptor (beta chain) was found in a study of T cell responses to AZD1222 COVID-19 vaccine. The CDR3 has 13 residues. In germline, CDR1 is SGHNT, CDR2 YYREEE (reference sequence). Trimming took 3 bases from V and 6 from J; bases not matched to a gene: 3. The protocol was immunoSEQ multiplex PCR, while the TCRdb copy is restricted to in-frame clones and leaves out a portion. The top ten hold 1.5% to 2% of the sample, which has some 150,000 clones, roughly 90% seen once. This material consisted of peripheral blood, taken on day 0 of AZD1222 vaccination. The source of this sequence is an adult in good health. The V call is TRBV5-4, the J call TRBJ1-2; 9 bases are shared with TRBD1. CDR3 in DNA: TGTGCCAGCAGCTGGACAGGGGCCAATGGCTACACCTTC. This sequence encodes CASSWTGANGYTF.